This T cell receptor (beta chain) was retrieved from a study of T cell changes during pregnancy in multiple sclerosis. This CDR3 region has 15 residues. Germline V gives CDR1 MNHEY, CDR2 SVGAGI. V gave up 3 bases and J gave up 2 bases, with 14 bases separating them. Clones were read by immunoSEQ multiplex PCR, and TCRdb kept only the in-frame ones, dropping some. The table records approximately 60,000 clones, just over 90% of them present only once. The sequencing here drew on peripheral blood, taken in the second trimester of pregnancy. This sequence originates from a female donor with multiple sclerosis, enrolled in a pregnancy study. The genes are TRBV6-5 and TRBJ2-7, with D possibly matching TRBD2 (5 bases). In DNA, the CDR3 is TGTGCCAGCAGTTATAGTCGGGGATTCCCCTACGAGCAGTACTTC. Protein: CASSYSRGFPYEQYF.